These T cell receptor beta chains were read from a single sample in a study of T cells in localized non-small cell lung cancer. Method: immunoSEQ multiplex PCR; TCRdb's copy keeps in-frame clones and lacks some. The sample consists of 32,000 or so clones, under 90% of them appearing once. The sample in question was peripheral blood, obtained before any cancer treatment. These receptors were obtained from a man between 40 and 70 years old with stage I lung adenocarcinoma. CDR3s include the opening cysteine and the closing phenylalanine or tryptophan. Fields, in order: D gene, J gene, V gene, clone size, CDR3 protein, CDR3 DNA. A D gene is named only where the DNA matches it firmly. Rows may omit the clone size; those that give it use once, few, many or a size class.

>TRBD1|TRBJ2-7|TRBV9|NA
CASSAMTGGIYEQYF
TGTGCCAGCAGCGCCATGACAGGGGGCATCTACGAGCAGTACTTC
>NA|TRBJ2-5|TRBV5-6|NA
CASSLGAGEGAKETQYF
TGTGCCAGCAGCTTGGGTGCGGGGGAGGGGGCCAAAGAGACCCAGTACTTC
>NA|TRBJ1-3|TRBV5-6|once
CASSLGGPGGNTIYF
TGTGCCAGCAGCTTGGGGGGACCCGGGGGAAACACCATATATTTT
>NA|TRBJ2-7|TRBV7-8|NA
CASSYRGQLLYEQYF
TGTGCCAGCAGCTACCGTGGACAGCTCCTCTACGAGCAGTACTTC
>NA|TRBJ2-7|TRBV11-2|NA
CASSLELHTYEQYF
TGTGCCAGCAGCTTAGAACTCCATACCTACGAGCAGTACTTC
>NA|TRBJ1-6|TRBV6-5|NA
CASSYTQKSPLHF
TGTGCCAGCAGTTACACCCAGAAGTCACCCCTCCACTTT
>NA|TRBJ1-5|TRBV30|NA
CAWSHGRTSPFSNQPQHF
TGTGCCTGGAGTCATGGCAGGACTTCACCGTTTAGCAATCAGCCCCAGCATTTT
>TRBD1|TRBJ1-1|TRBV5-1|NA
CASSRQDRGTEAFF
TGCGCCAGCAGCCGCCAGGACAGGGGCACTGAAGCTTTCTTT
>NA|TRBJ1-2|TRBV7-3|NA
CASSPEGDRANYGYTF
TGTGCCAGCAGCCCGGAAGGCGATCGGGCTAACTATGGCTACACCTTC
>NA|TRBJ1-2|TRBV20-1|few
CSYFYYGYTF
TGCAGCTACTTCTACTATGGCTACACCTTC
>NA|TRBJ1-1|TRBV29-1|NA
CSVDEGREAFF
TGCAGCGTTGATGAGGGGCGTGAAGCTTTCTTT
>NA|TRBJ2-3|TRBV5-1|NA
CASSLEGYTDTQYF
TGCGCCAGCAGCTTGGAAGGATACACAGATACGCAGTATTTT
>NA|TRBJ1-5|TRBV6-1|NA
CASKDGSYSNQPQHF
TGTGCCAGCAAAGACGGATCCTATAGCAATCAGCCCCAGCATTTT
>TRBD2|TRBJ2-3|TRBV9|once
CASSVGASGGAWNTDTQYF
TGTGCCAGCAGCGTAGGGGCTAGCGGGGGGGCCTGGAACACAGATACGCAGTATTTT
>NA|TRBJ2-5|TRBV10-1|NA
CASSFNGETQYF
TGCGCCAGCAGCTTTAACGGAGAGACCCAGTACTTC
>NA|TRBJ2-7|TRBV5-1|NA
CASKLWTVGSYEQYF
TGCGCCAGCAAATTATGGACAGTGGGATCCTACGAGCAGTACTTC
>TRBD1|TRBJ1-2|TRBV19|NA
CASSMIQQGGNYGYTF
TGTGCCAGTAGTATGATCCAACAGGGGGGTAACTATGGCTACACCTTC
>NA|TRBJ1-2|TRBV5-1|NA
CASSTGTSNYGYTF
TGCGCCAGCAGCACGGGGACATCTAACTATGGCTACACCTTC
>NA|TRBJ1-5|TRBV30|NA
CAWSLGSVQPQHF
TGTGCCTGGAGTTTAGGGTCGGTTCAGCCCCAGCATTTT